This T cell receptor (beta chain) was obtained from a study of a mutant IDH1 vaccine in newly diagnosed glioma. Whole-study context: The initiation of vaccination occurred 4-6 weeks after radiotherapy alone, or with temozolomide cycles. Overall study results and limits: Seemingly, pseudoprogression had no relation to changes in the top peripheral T cell clonotypes.

A note on this clone: Its target is unknown.

The CDR3 is made up of 13 amino acids. Germline V gives CDR1 MNHNS, CDR2 SASEGT. V was trimmed by 1 base and J by 8 bases, leaving 9 bases between them. Time point noted: week 11, during vaccination. In the vaccine, a single dose held 300 ug of the mutant IDH1 20-mer peptide, along with topical imiquimod. Each donor presented with a new WHO grade 3 or 4 astrocytoma that tested IDH1-mutant and showed ATRX loss. Measured with immunoSEQ multiplex PCR; TCRdb has only the in-frame clones, and not every one. Of 35,000 or so clones listed, 80% are singletons. The specimen was peripheral blood mononuclear cells (PBMCs), collected from a glioma patient whose treatment included an IDH1 peptide vaccine. V is TRBV6-1 and J is TRBJ1-3; a possible D gene is TRBD1 (6 bases). This receptor was taken from a woman in her 30s with glioma. Some clones in this sample may be carry-over from other donors' samples. CDR3 protein: CASSEVQGYTIYF. The CDR3 region has the DNA TGTGCCAGCAGTGAAGTCCAGGGGTACACCATATATTTT.